This T cell receptor (beta chain) was recorded in a study of blood T cell repertoires in COVID-19. On the study more broadly: Some COVID-19 samples were acute and others convalescent; all came from the United States, Italy and Spain. Sources were T cells, B-cell-depleted T cells, or PBMCs; the material itself was cDNA or gDNA.

This clone was seen a single time. Authors' methods: It was from reference gene primer amplification that nucleated cell counts were estimated. Sequencing used immunoSEQ multiplex PCR; TCRdb keeps in-frame clones, though not all of them. The DNA gave D and trimming, while V, J and clone size come from that table. Here the sample spans roughly 64,000 clones, 86% being singletons. Losses at the gene ends were 4 bases for V and 0 bases for J; bases not matched to a gene: 2. This CDR3 has 14 residues. Germline CDR1 and CDR2: MNHEY and SMNVEV (reference sequence). What was sequenced was peripheral blood. The rearrangement uses TRBV27 and TRBJ1-2, with 7 nucleotides matching TRBD1. The sequence derives from a man in his forties or fifties with active COVID-19. The CDR3 protein is CASSSGTANYGYTF. In nucleotides, the CDR3 is TGTGCCAGCAGTTCTGGGACAGCTAACTATGGCTACACCTTC.